This T cell receptor (beta chain) was documented in a study of blood T cell repertoires in COVID-19. Background on the study: Acute and convalescent COVID-19 specimens originated in the United States, Italy and Spain. The cDNA or gDNA used as material had been derived from T cells, B-cell-depleted T cells, or PBMCs.

Original analysis: It was from reference gene primer amplification that nucleated cell counts were estimated. Some clones are missing from TCRdb's copy, which holds only in-frame ones; the method was immunoSEQ multiplex PCR. For V, J and clone size, that table is used; D and trimming come from the DNA. The sample lists more than 50,000 clones, around 80% seen once, with 9% to 10% in the top ten. The CDR3 length is 13 residues, termini included. Germline values: CDR1 SNHLY, CDR2 FYNNEI. About this clone itself: The DNA is left out, because the CDR3 cannot be placed on it with certainty; the CDR3 is given as TCRdb lists it.

The sequenced sample was peripheral blood. This chain joins TRBV2 and TRBJ1-4; the D call TRBD1 from the table was never checked on the DNA. The sequence derives from a human donor in a cohort sampled during active COVID-19. The CDR3 here is CASSGPFGTGTLF.